The 17 T cell receptor gamma chains below were found in one sample sequenced in a study of gamma delta lymphoproliferative disorders and STAT genes. TCRdb re-called clones from the multiplex PCR reads via CATT. The profile covers 1,000 or so gamma-chain clones, with under 15% appearing a single time and roughly a sixth taken by the ten largest. Sequencing used genomic DNA taken from PBMCs of patients and controls. Sequenced sample: blood. The receptors were gathered from a human donor in good health.

This clone is large (0.1 to 1%) in the sample. The rearrangement uses TRGV10 and TRGJ1 or TRGJ2. Matching the DNA to germline supplied the J gene, which TCRdb does not give. TRGV10 counts as an open reading frame of uncertain function. The CDR3 consists of 9 residues. The V segment lost 8 bases and the J segment 9 bases; nucleotides outside the gene matches: 2. In nucleotides, the CDR3 is TGTGCTGCGTGGGGTAAGAAACTCTTT. This gives the protein CAAWGKKLF.

In this sample, this clone is large. The CDR3, as DNA: TGTGCTGCGTGGGATTATAGAGGTTATAAGAAACTCTTT. The encoded protein is CAAWDYRGYKKLF. The genes are TRGV10 and TRGJ1 or TRGJ2. The J gene, absent from TCRdb, was called here by matching the DNA to germline. TRGV10 is an open reading frame, and its role is uncertain. There are 13 residues in the CDR3. V lost 8 bases, J lost 6 bases, and 11 bases stayed unmatched.

By its share, this clone is medium-sized. This chain connects TRGV3 to TRGJ1 or TRGJ2. Because TCRdb records no J gene, it was assigned here through a match of the DNA to germline. This CDR3 region has 13 residues. Per germline, CDR1 VTNTFY and CDR2 YDVSTARD (reference sequence). The trim removed 0 bases at V and 7 bases at J, leaving 6 bases unmatched. The CDR3: CATWDRQGYKKLF. Written as DNA, the CDR3 is TGTGCCACCTGGGACAGGCAAGGCTATAAGAAACTCTTT.

By share, this clone counts as medium-sized. Other DNA sequences within the sample encode an identical CDR3. The chain has TRGV2 and TRGJ1 or TRGJ2. TCRdb offers no J gene call, so here the DNA was matched to germline to obtain one. V was clipped by 0 bases and J by 3 bases; unmatched bases: 2. The CDR3 length is 13 residues. Looked up from germline, CDR1 is EGSNGY and CDR2 is YDSYNSKV. The CDR3 loop reads CATWDGPYYKKLF. CDR3 coding DNA: TGTGCCACCTGGGACGGGCCTTATTATAAGAAACTCTTT.

The rearrangement uses TRGV2 and TRGJ1 or TRGJ2. Assignment of the J gene here rests on matching the DNA to germline, because TCRdb gives none. J was trimmed by 7 bases and V by 1 base; bases with no gene match: 13. Looked up from germline, CDR1 is EGSNGY and CDR2 is YDSYNSKV. This CDR3 has 15 amino acids. The CDR3 here is CATWDGPFGRYKKLF. As DNA, the CDR3 is TGTGCCACCTGGGACGGACCCTTTGGGAGGTATAAGAAACTCTTT.

The genes are TRGV5 and TRGJP1. No J segment appears in TCRdb, so it was assigned here by matching the sequence to germline. This CDR3 is built from 12 residues. J lost 2 bases, V lost 9 bases, and 3 bases had no gene match. Germline V lookup: CDR1 VINAFY, CDR2 YDVSNSKD. Here the CDR3 reads CATPTTGWFKIF. The DNA for the CDR3 is TGTGCCACCCCCACCACTGGTTGGTTCAAGATATTT.

This clone is medium-sized within its sample. This chain connects TRGV3 to TRGJ1 or TRGJ2. TCRdb lists no J gene, so it was determined here by aligning the DNA to germline. The CDR3 loop spans 13 amino acids. Germline V lookup: CDR1 VTNTFY, CDR2 YDVSTARD (reference sequence). The V and J ends lost 2 bases and 1 base, in that order; junction bases with no gene match: 2. This CDR3 reads CATWDNNYYKKLF. In DNA, the CDR3 is TGTGCCACCTGGGACAATAATTATTATAAGAAACTCTTT.

By its share, this clone is large (0.1 to 1%). V gene TRGV10 combines with J gene TRGJ1 or TRGJ2. The J gene, missing from TCRdb, was assigned here through DNA to germline matching. TRGV10 is known as an ORF, though its function is uncertain. V lost 8 bases to trimming and J lost 4 bases; unmatched junction nucleotides: 3. There are 11 residues in the CDR3. The CDR3 nucleotides are TGTGCTGCGTGGGAGTATTATAAGAAACTCTTT. Translating it yields CAAWEYYKKLF.

By proportion, this clone is large (0.1 to 1%). The chain uses TRGV10 and TRGJP2. The J gene, absent from TCRdb, was called here by matching the DNA to germline. TRGV10 is flagged as an ORF with uncertain function. Trimming cost V 8 bases and J 5 bases; bases outside gene matches: 9. This CDR3 comprises 14 residues. Written as DNA, the CDR3 is TGTGCTGCGTGGGATTATACGAGTGATTGGATCAAGACGTTT. Its translation is CAAWDYTSDWIKTF.

This clone was picked up a small number of times. Only one base separates this from a far larger clonotype, so it likely reflects a read error. Other DNA variants within this sample encode the same CDR3. The chain employs TRGV3 and TRGJ1 or TRGJ2. The J gene, not given by TCRdb, was assigned here from a germline match of the nucleotide sequence. J was trimmed by 10 bases and V by 1 base; bases with no gene match: 4. Per germline, CDR1 VTNTFY and CDR2 YDVSTARD (reference sequence). CDR3 size: 11 residues. The CDR3 region is CATWDRAKKLF. The CDR3 nucleotides read TGTGCCACCTGGGACAGAGCAAAGAAACTCTTT.

This clone is medium-sized. The chain employs TRGV5 and TRGJ1 or TRGJ2. In the absence of a J gene in TCRdb, the DNA was matched to germline to assign it here. The germline gives CDR1 VINAFY, CDR2 YDVSNSKD. The CDR3 is 12 amino acids. Trimming cost V 2 bases and J 2 bases; bases outside gene matches: 0. In DNA form, the CDR3 reads TGTGCCACCTGGGACAATTATTATAAGAAACTCTTT. Translating gives CATWDNYYKKLF.

This clone is large by share. In nucleotides, the CDR3 is TGTGCCACCTGGGATGGGCTTGGATCGGATAAGAAACTCTTT. Translated, it gives CATWDGLGSDKKLF. The rearrangement links TRGV4 to TRGJ1 or TRGJ2. The J gene was missing in TCRdb and was found by matching the end of the DNA to germline. V dropped 0 bases and J dropped 8; count of bases not matched to a gene: 10. Germline V lookup: CDR1 EGSTGY, CDR2 YDSYTSSV. The CDR3 has 14 amino acids.

In its sample, this clone is medium-sized (0.01 to 0.1%). The rearrangement joins TRGV9 to TRGJ1 or TRGJ2. In the absence of a J gene in TCRdb, the DNA was matched to germline to assign it here. The CDR3 runs 16 residues. Germline lookup yields CDR1 GITISATS and CDR2 ISYDGTV (reference sequence). Trimming at V came to 0 bases and at J to 0 bases, leaving 8 bases not matched to a gene. The CDR3 region has the DNA TGTGCCTTGTGGGAGGTGCAGCGGTTGAATTATTATAAGAAACTCTTT. Its translation is CALWEVQRLNYYKKLF.

This clone rates as medium-sized. The rearrangement uses TRGV8 and TRGJ1 or TRGJ2. The J gene, absent from TCRdb, was called here by matching the DNA to germline. V dropped 0 bases and J dropped 6; count of bases not matched to a gene: 5. Germline V gene lookup returns CDR1 VENAVY and CDR2 YDSYNSRV. The CDR3 has 13 amino acids. CDR3 region: CATWDRGGYKKLF. The CDR3 bases are TGTGCCACCTGGGATAGGGGTGGTTATAAGAAACTCTTT.

The V gene call reads TRGV3; no J gene was called. This CDR3 region has 10 residues. Germline CDR1 and CDR2: VTNTFY and YDVSTARD (reference sequence). This chain's CDR3 is CATWDRPYLF. The CDR3 DNA reads as TGTGCCACCTGGGACAGGCCATACCTCTTT.

This clone is medium-sized (0.01 to 0.1%) in the sample. The rearrangement links TRGV8 to TRGJ1 or TRGJ2. The J gene was not available in TCRdb and was assigned here by matching the DNA to germline segments. The germline V gene has CDR1 VENAVY and CDR2 YDSYNSRV. J gave up 6 bases and V 0 bases, and 5 bases lay outside the gene matches. This CDR3 has 13 residues. In DNA form, the CDR3 reads TGTGCCACCTGGGATAGGCCGATTTATAAGAAACTCTTT. Protein product: CATWDRPIYKKLF.

By sample fraction, this clone is medium-sized. The V call is TRGV3, the J call TRGJ1 or TRGJ2. TCRdb is silent on the J gene; assignment here came from matching the DNA to germline. Germline V gives CDR1 VTNTFY, CDR2 YDVSTARD (reference sequence). CDR3 length equals 13 residues. V gave up 0 bases and J gave up 5 bases; unmatched junction bases: 4. The CDR3 here is CATWDRPDYKKLF. CDR3 nucleotide sequence: TGTGCCACCTGGGACAGGCCTGATTATAAGAAACTCTTT.